These T cell receptor beta chains were read from a single sample in a study of T cell responses to AZD1222 COVID-19 vaccine. The method was immunoSEQ multiplex PCR; TCRdb's version includes in-frame clones alone and lacks a portion of them. The sample consists of approximately 120,000 clones, about 85% of them appearing once. The sequencing used peripheral blood, collected on day 0 of AZD1222 vaccination. These receptors were taken from an adult in good health. The CDR3 runs from the conserved cysteine through the conserved F or W. The order of the fields is CDR3 DNA, CDR3 protein, clone size, V gene, J gene, D gene. A D gene is named only where the DNA matches it firmly. Rows may omit the clone size; those that give it use once, few, many or a size class.

TGTGCCAGCAGCTTCCGGGGGCTTGGGGACGAGCAGTACTTC	CASSFRGLGDEQYF	NA	TRBV11-2	TRBJ2-7	NA
TGTGCCAGCAGTCAACCGGGACAGGGTTTTAACAATGAGCAGTTCTTC	CASSQPGQGFNNEQFF	NA	TRBV5-6	TRBJ2-1	TRBD1
TGTGCCAGCAGCATCACGGATACGCAGTATTTT	CASSITDTQYF	few	TRBV6-2/TRBV6-3	TRBJ2-3	NA
TGTGCCAGTAGTTACGGACTAGCTCAAGAGACCCAGTACTTC	CASSYGLAQETQYF	once	TRBV19	TRBJ2-5	TRBD2
TGTGCCAGCAGCCCCGATACAGGGGGTCGTGGCTACACCTTC	CASSPDTGGRGYTF	NA	TRBV6-5	TRBJ1-2	TRBD1
TGTGCCAGCAGCTTAGGAGGGCCCCCCTACGAGCAGTACTTC	CASSLGGPPYEQYF	NA	TRBV7-9	TRBJ2-7	NA
TGTGCCACCAGTGATTCCGGGGTTGGCAATCAGCCCCAGCATTTT	CATSDSGVGNQPQHF	NA	TRBV24-1	TRBJ1-5	NA
TGTGCCAGCAGCCTACCCCCACAGGGTGGTAACCTAACCACAGATACGCAGTATTTT	CASSLPPQGGNLTTDTQYF	NA	TRBV7-2	TRBJ2-3	NA
TGTGCCAGCAGTCCCCCGGGACGGATTAACTATGGCTACACCTTC	CASSPPGRINYGYTF	NA	TRBV28	TRBJ1-2	NA
TGTGCCAGCGCGACCATCGGGGAGCGCACTGAAGCTTTCTTT	CASATIGERTEAFF	NA	TRBV6-5	TRBJ1-1	NA
TGTGCCAGCAGCTTAGGAGGGTTCGACGAGCAGTACTTC	CASSLGGFDEQYF	once	TRBV7-6	TRBJ2-7	NA
TGTGCCAGCAGCCCCCAGACAGGCAGCACAGATACGCAGTATTTT	CASSPQTGSTDTQYF	few	TRBV7-2	TRBJ2-3	NA
TGTGCCAGCAGCCCACTAGCGACAGCAGAGACCCAGTACTTC	CASSPLATAETQYF	NA	TRBV6-5	TRBJ2-5	TRBD2
TGCGCCAGCAGCTTGGCCGGGACTAGCGGGAGTAGGTATGAGCAGTTCTTC	CASSLAGTSGSRYEQFF	NA	TRBV5-1	TRBJ2-1	TRBD2
TGTGCCAGCAGTTTCGGGGGTGATGAGCAGTTCTTC	CASSFGGDEQFF	NA	TRBV28	TRBJ2-1	NA